This entry lists 22 T cell receptor beta chains sequenced from one sample in a study of response to subunit inactivated influenza vaccine. TCRdb re-called the RT-PCR reads through MiXCR, storing one row per CDR3 protein. The sample contains around 500,000 distinct CDR3 sequences, 9.5% to 13% of which appear only once. The sample in question was PBMCs from blood, obtained about 40 days after vaccination. These receptors originate from a man in his forties or fifties who received an inactivated influenza vaccine.

This clonotype was counted between two and nine times. The J gene is TRBJ2-6, the V gene TRBV20-1, with 9 bases fitting TRBD2. The CDR3 extends over 17 amino acids. The J segment lost 2 bases and the V segment lost 5 bases, leaving 10 bases of the junction unmatched. Per germline, CDR1 DFQATT and CDR2 SNEGSKA (reference sequence). This chain's CDR3 is CSAQPLSGRPGANVLTF. The CDR3 DNA reads as TGCAGTGCTCAGCCACTAAGCGGGAGGCCTGGGGCCAACGTCCTGACTTTC.

This clonotype was detected many times. V gene TRBV9 combines with J gene TRBJ2-7, with TRBD2 as a possible D gene (7 bases). The CDR3 is 15 amino acids. Germline CDR1 and CDR2: SGDLS and YYNGEE. The V end was cut by 3 bases, the J end by 5 bases, with 18 bases between. The chain's CDR3 is CASSAGGGRGNEQYF. DNA of the CDR3: TGTGCCAGCAGCGCGGGGGGCGGGAGAGGGAACGAGCAGTACTTC.

Note on this clonotype: At one of its ends the junction is not consistent with the germline gene, which may arise from a read error. This chain joins TRBV12-3 or TRBV12-4 and TRBJ2-7; perhaps TRBD2 as D (5 bases). There are 12 residues in the CDR3. The DNA for the CDR3 is TGTGACAGCAGTTCTGGGAGCTACGAGCAGTACTTC. Translated, it gives CDSSSGSYEQYF.

There are many counts of this clonotype. The chain is built from TRBV6-5 and TRBJ2-5, with D hard to call. The CDR3 contains 14 residues. Between the trimmed V and J ends, which lost 2 bases and 2 bases, there was a span of 9 bases. Germline V CDR1 and CDR2: MNHEY, SVGAGI. Here the CDR3 reads CASSYGVEQETQYF. CDR3 DNA: TGTGCCAGCAGTTACGGGGTTGAGCAAGAGACCCAGTACTTC.

The chain carries TRBV5-1 and TRBJ2-1; 10 nucleotides agree with TRBD1. Germline lookup yields CDR1 SGHRS and CDR2 YFSETQ. The V gene end was trimmed by 3 bases and the J gene end by 7 bases; junction bases not matched to a gene: 7. CDR3 length: 15 amino acids. The CDR3 region is CASSWTGGGENEQFF. CDR3 nucleotides: TGCGCCAGCAGCTGGACAGGGGGGGGCGAGAATGAGCAGTTCTTC.

This clonotype has a handful of counts. In DNA form, the CDR3 reads TGTGCCAGCAGTTTTTTAGGACAGGTCCAGGTCGGGTACGAGCAGTACTTC. Protein: CASSFLGQVQVGYEQYF. The chain is built from TRBV27 and TRBJ2-7, with 7 nucleotides matching TRBD1. V lost 3 bases and J lost 4; bases outside the gene matches: 15. The CDR3 is 17 residues long. Germline V CDR1 and CDR2: MNHEY, SMNVEV (reference sequence).

The V call is TRBV7-2, the J call TRBJ2-2, with TRBD1 matching over 7 bases. The trim removed 5 bases at V and 4 bases at J, leaving 10 bases unmatched. Germline CDR1 SGHTA, CDR2 FQGNSA. The CDR3 covers 16 residues. The CDR3 bases are TGTGCCAGCAGCGGACCTCGACAGGGTGGCACCGGGGAGCTGTTTTTT. It translates to CASSGPRQGGTGELFF.

The chain is built from TRBV20-1 and TRBJ1-1; D remains ambiguous. CDR3 length: 13 amino acids. Looked up from germline, CDR1 is DFQATT and CDR2 is SNEGSKA (reference sequence). V lost 5 bases to trimming and J lost 1 base, with 11 bases between them. CDR3 in amino acids: CSAPRAPNTEAFF. The DNA for the CDR3 is TGCAGTGCTCCCCGCGCGCCGAACACTGAAGCTTTCTTT.

The chain employs TRBV28 and TRBJ1-5, with D tentatively TRBD1 (6 bases). Germline loops: CDR1 MDHEN, CDR2 SYDVKM. This CDR3 is built from 15 residues. V was clipped by 3 bases and J by 7 bases, with 16 bases between them. The CDR3 loop is CASSLSGGSFQPQHF. In DNA, the CDR3 is TGTGCCAGCAGTTTGTCGGGGGGCAGTTTCCAGCCCCAGCATTTT.

This clonotype was observed many times. V is TRBV6-1 and J is TRBJ2-1; TRBD2 matches at 14 bases. The germline V gene has CDR1 MNHNS and CDR2 SASEGT. The trim removed 8 bases at V and 6 bases at J, leaving 9 bases unmatched. This CDR3 is 16 amino acids long. CDR3 amino acids: CASGTSGSRGRNEQFF. The CDR3 nucleotides read TGTGCCAGCGGGACTAGCGGGAGTAGGGGACGCAATGAGCAGTTCTTC.

This chain connects TRBV10-1 to TRBJ2-7, with D maybe TRBD2 (5 bases). From germline, CDR1 is WNHNN and CDR2 SYGVQD (reference sequence). Trimming took off 5 bases at V and 5 bases at J, with 13 bases between the two ends. The CDR3 is made up of 13 amino acids. CDR3 DNA: TGCGCCAGCAGTCGCGCGGGTGCCGACGAGCAGTACTTC. The encoded protein is CASSRAGADEQYF.

This clonotype came up many times. The chain employs TRBV7-2 and TRBJ2-3; TRBD1 matches at 8 bases. V shed 5 bases, J shed 2 bases, and the junction held 6 bases outside the gene matches. Germline V gives CDR1 SGHTA, CDR2 FQGNSA. The CDR3 length is 15 residues. CDR3 in DNA: TGTGCCAGCAGCCCGGGACAGGCCTACACAGATACGCAGTATTTT. Encoded protein: CASSPGQAYTDTQYF.

This clonotype has only a few counts. The rearrangement uses TRBV5-1 and TRBJ2-3; D perhaps matches TRBD2 (6 bases). The CDR3 totals 13 residues. Trimming pared 5 bases from V and 5 bases from J, leaving 12 bases between. Germline CDR1 reads SGHRS; CDR2 reads YFSETQ. CDR3 DNA: TGCGCCAGCAGGGATAGCGGCCTAGATACGCAGTATTTT. Amino acids: CASRDSGLDTQYF.

This clonotype has ten or more counts. The chain carries TRBV5-1 and TRBJ2-1; possible D gene TRBD2, 5 bases. Germline V gene lookup returns CDR1 SGHRS and CDR2 YFSETQ. The CDR3 loop spans 16 amino acids. Trimming left V 3 bases short and J 1 base short, with 14 bases between. This chain's CDR3 is CASSYRSTTSYNEQFF. For the CDR3, the DNA is TGCGCCAGCAGCTATCGCTCGACTACATCCTACAATGAGCAGTTCTTC. Filled out from reference TRBV5-1 and TRBJ2-1, the complete variable domain reads KAGVTQTPRYLIKTRGQQVTLSCSPISGHRSVSWYQQTPGQGLQFLFEYFSETQRNKGNFPGRFSGRQFSNSRSEMNVSTLELGDSALYLCASSYRSTTSYNEQFFGPGTRLTVL.

This clonotype occurred a few times. The chain recombines TRBV2 with TRBJ1-1; 10 bases align to TRBD1. V dropped 6 bases and J dropped 1; count of bases not matched to a gene: 5. Germline V lookup: CDR1 SNHLY, CDR2 FYNNEI. This CDR3 region has 15 residues. The CDR3 DNA reads TGTGCCAGCAGCTCGGGACAGGGGTCGAACACTGAAGCTTTCTTT. It translates to CASSSGQGSNTEAFF.

The V call is TRBV7-2, the J call TRBJ1-1, with 8 bases lining up with TRBD1. Germline CDR1 and CDR2: SGHTA and FQGNSA. V shed 1 base and J 4 bases; nucleotides not matched to a gene: 8. The CDR3 runs 16 residues. CDR3 bases: TGTGCCAGCAGCTTAGGGACAGGGAGTAAGGGCACTGAAGCTTTCTTT. Translation: CASSLGTGSKGTEAFF.

In this sample, this clonotype turned up many times. The rearrangement joins TRBV7-2 to TRBJ2-2; the match to TRBD2 covers 8 bases. J was trimmed by 5 bases and V by 4 bases; bases with no gene match: 3. Germline CDR1 reads SGHTA; CDR2 reads FQGNSA. The CDR3 totals 14 residues. CDR3 loop: CASSWSSGTGELFF. Here the CDR3 DNA reads TGTGCCAGCAGCTGGTCTAGCGGGACCGGGGAGCTGTTTTTT.

This clonotype showed up many times. This rearrangement joins TRBV7-9 to TRBJ2-7, with D possibly TRBD1 on 6 matching bases. The CDR3 length is 13 residues. Germline lookup yields CDR1 SEHNR and CDR2 FQNEAQ (reference sequence). V was trimmed by 3 bases and J by 0 bases, leaving 6 bases between them. The CDR3 sequence: CASSLGHSYEQYF. The CDR3 region has the DNA TGTGCCAGCAGCTTGGGACACTCCTACGAGCAGTACTTC.

A note on this clonotype: The junction shows a germline mismatch at one end, possibly a read error. The CDR3 DNA follows: TGTGCCAGCAGTTTTATCCAGGGGTTCGATGAGCATTTCTTC. Amino acid sequence: CASSFIQGFDEHFF. The chain recombines TRBV12-3 or TRBV12-4 with TRBJ2-1; tentative D call: TRBD1 (6 bases). The CDR3 has 14 amino acids.

This chain connects TRBV5-1 to TRBJ2-7, with 9 bases matching TRBD1. V was clipped by 6 bases and J by 5 bases; unmatched bases: 12. Per the germline V gene, CDR1 is SGHRS and CDR2 is YFSETQ. The CDR3 runs to 15 residues. In nucleotides, the CDR3 is TGCGCCAGCACCTCACCGGGACAGGGACGGCACGAGCAGTACTTC. It encodes CASTSPGQGRHEQYF. The complete variable domain, with remaining parts taken from reference TRBV5-1 and TRBJ2-7, reads KAGVTQTPRYLIKTRGQQVTLSCSPISGHRSVSWYQQTPGQGLQFLFEYFSETQRNKGNFPGRFSGRQFSNSRSEMNVSTLELGDSALYLCASTSPGQGRHEQYFGPGTRLTVT.

V and J are TRBV10-3 and TRBJ2-7, with 9 bases lining up with TRBD2. V lost 5 bases, J lost 2 bases, and 10 bases stayed unmatched. Germline lookup yields CDR1 ENHRY and CDR2 SYGVKD. The CDR3 is made up of 16 amino acids. The CDR3 spells CAISRLAETLTYEQYF. CDR3 nucleotides: TGTGCCATCAGTCGACTAGCGGAAACTTTAACCTACGAGCAGTACTTC.

V and J are TRBV5-1 and TRBJ1-1, with D tentatively TRBD1 (5 bases). Germline V gene sequence: CDR1 SGHRS, CDR2 YFSETQ. The germline V and J ends were trimmed by 5 bases and 4 bases, with 18 bases remaining between them. The CDR3 is made up of 15 amino acids. This chain's CDR3 is CASSKDIGSRTEAFF. The CDR3 nucleotides are TGCGCCAGCAGTAAGGACATCGGGTCGCGCACTGAAGCTTTCTTT.